This TCR beta chain came from a study of cytomegalovirus exposure and HLA in healthy donors. Study findings and constraints: Cytomegalovirus-associated TCR beta chains were listed, numbering under 200.

Measured with immunoSEQ multiplex PCR; TCRdb has only the in-frame clones, and not every one. The sample includes roughly 56,000 clones, approximately 89% seen only once; the top ten take roughly 15%. On this clone itself: Its antigen is not known.

Donors came from a validation cohort of 90 to 150 subjects, distinct from the first 666-subject cohort. The clonotype originates from a woman aged 18-29 years in good health and CMV-seronegative. Sequenced material: PBMCs.

The CDR3 region has the DNA TGTGCCAGTCTCAAGGAAAGTTATGAGGGCACCGGGGAGCTGTTTTTT. It yields the protein CASLKESYEGTGELFF. This sequence joins TRBV19 and TRBJ2-2; maybe TRBD2 (5 bases). The CDR3 has 16 amino acids. Germline V CDR1 and CDR2: LNHDA, SQIVND (reference sequence). V shed 8 bases and J shed 4 bases, with 20 bases lying between them.